Below are 18 T cell receptor beta chains sequenced from a single sample in a study of blood T cell repertoires in COVID-19. Profiling relied on immunoSEQ multiplex PCR, and the TCRdb table lists in-frame clones only, not all of them. The data contain some 200,000 clones, about 83% of them singletons. Specimen: peripheral blood. These receptors all come from a woman in her late teens or twenties who had recovered from COVID-19.

This chain connects TRBV28 to TRBJ1-6, with D unclear. Looked up from germline, CDR1 is MDHEN and CDR2 is SYDVKM. V was shortened by 10 bases and J by 3 bases, with 13 bases between the two germline ends. This CDR3 spans 14 amino acids. The CDR3 loop reads CATRSGNYNSPLHF. The CDR3 bases are TGTGCCACCCGTTCGGGGAACTATAATTCACCCCTCCACTTT. The variable domain in full, completed from reference TRBV28 and TRBJ1-6, reads DVKVTQSSRYLVKRTGEKVFLECVQDMDHENMFWYRQDPGLGLRLIYFSYDVKMKEKGDIPEGYSVSREKKERFSLILESASTNQTSMYLCATRSGNYNSPLHFGNGTRLTVT.

The rearrangement joins TRBV6-6 to TRBJ1-1; 9 bases fit TRBD1. The germline V gene encodes CDR1 MNHNY and CDR2 SVGAGI (reference sequence). Losses at the gene ends were 7 bases for V and 0 bases for J; bases not matched to a gene: 6. The CDR3 is 15 residues long. The CDR3 is CASNQGTGLNTEAFF. The DNA for the CDR3 is TGTGCCAGCAATCAAGGGACAGGGTTGAACACTGAAGCTTTCTTT.

In its sample, this clone was seen a few times. The chain recombines TRBV3-1 (or the pseudogene TRBV3-2) with TRBJ1-2; no definite D call. CDR3 size: 11 residues. Germline CDR1 reads LGHDT; CDR2 reads YNNKEL (reference sequence). The V gene lost 8 bases and the J gene lost 2 bases, with 6 bases spanning the gap. As DNA, the CDR3 is TGTGCCAGCGGCTGGAACTATGGCTACACCTTC. This translates into CASGWNYGYTF.

The chain carries TRBV10-3 and TRBJ1-1; weak D call: TRBD1 (6 bases). The V gene lost 4 bases and the J gene lost 1 base, with 7 bases spanning the gap. This CDR3 has 13 amino acids. CDR1 ENHRY and CDR2 SYGVKD come from the germline V gene. CDR3 DNA: TGTGCCATCAGTGTGGACAGGAACACTGAAGCTTTCTTT. This sequence encodes CAISVDRNTEAFF.

This sequence joins TRBV28 and TRBJ2-1, with TRBD2 matching 11 bases. The V and J ends lost 5 bases and 4 bases, in that order; junction bases with no gene match: 16. The CDR3 runs to 19 residues. The germline V gene encodes CDR1 MDHEN and CDR2 SYDVKM. The CDR3 loop reads CASSPLLLRRLAGYNEQFF. The CDR3 bases are TGTGCCAGCAGTCCCCTCCTTCTCCGTCGACTAGCGGGGTACAATGAGCAGTTCTTC. Looking up the rest from reference TRBV28 and TRBJ2-1 gives the full variable domain: DVKVTQSSRYLVKRTGEKVFLECVQDMDHENMFWYRQDPGLGLRLIYFSYDVKMKEKGDIPEGYSVSREKKERFSLILESASTNQTSMYLCASSPLLLRRLAGYNEQFFGPGTRLTVL.

The chain carries TRBV27 and TRBJ1-1; possibly TRBD1 for D (6 bases). CDR1 MNHEY and CDR2 SMNVEV come from the germline V gene (reference sequence). The CDR3 consists of 15 residues. Trimming took 5 bases from V and 3 from J, leaving 16 bases between them. CDR3 in amino acids: CASSESGHVYTEAFF. CDR3 bases: TGTGCCAGCAGTGAATCGGGACACGTCTACACTGAAGCTTTCTTT.

J is TRBJ1-6 and V is TRBV9; D gene uncertain. In germline, CDR1 is SGDLS, CDR2 YYNGEE. The V end was cut by 3 bases, the J end by 0 bases, with 7 bases between. The length of the CDR3 is 15 residues. This CDR3 reads CASSGLSSYNSPLHF. DNA for the CDR3: TGTGCCAGCAGCGGCCTAAGCTCCTATAATTCACCCCTCCACTTT. The full variable domain, completed using reference TRBV9 and TRBJ1-6, is DSGVTQTPKHLITATGQRVTLRCSPRSGDLSVYWYQQSLDQGLQFLIQYYNGEERAKGNILERFSAQQFPDLHSELNLSSLELGDSALYFCASSGLSSYNSPLHFGNGTRLTVT.

The chain couples TRBV11-2 to TRBJ1-2, with D perhaps matching TRBD1 (5 bases). The CDR3 spans 14 residues. CDR1 and CDR2 from the germline V gene are SGHAT and FQNNGV. Trimming left V 0 bases short and J 7 bases short, with 12 bases between. The CDR3 coding sequence is TGTGCCAGCAGCTTAGACAGGGCCTCGGGTGGCTACACCTTC. Amino acids: CASSLDRASGGYTF.

The chain links TRBV27 to TRBJ2-1; the match to TRBD2 covers 10 bases. The CDR3 runs 15 residues. From germline, CDR1 is MNHEY and CDR2 SMNVEV (reference sequence). The V gene end was trimmed by 2 bases and the J gene end by 2 bases; junction bases not matched to a gene: 0. This chain's CDR3 is CASSLLAGAYNEQFF. CDR3 in DNA: TGTGCCAGCAGTTTACTAGCGGGAGCCTACAATGAGCAGTTCTTC.

V gene TRBV19 combines with J gene TRBJ1-1; TRBD1 agrees at 8 bases. CDR3 length: 14 amino acids. Trimming at V came to 7 bases and at J to 1 base, leaving 5 bases not matched to a gene. In germline, CDR1 is LNHDA, CDR2 SQIVND (reference sequence). The CDR3 coding sequence is TGTGCCAGTAAGACAGGGGAGAGGAACACTGAAGCTTTCTTT. This translates into CASKTGERNTEAFF.

The CDR3: CAISALRRDNEQFF. DNA of the CDR3: TGTGCCATCAGCGCCCTGCGGCGGGACAATGAGCAGTTCTTC. The gene calls are TRBV10-3 and TRBJ2-1; a weak D match, TRBD2 (5 bases). V lost 6 bases and J lost 5, with 14 bases in between. CDR3 length equals 14 residues. The germline CDR1 and CDR2 sequences are ENHRY and SYGVKD.

The chain recombines TRBV24-1 with TRBJ1-5; tentatively, D is TRBD1 (6 bases). This CDR3 is 19 amino acids long. The germline gives CDR1 KGHDR, CDR2 SFDVKD. The V gene lost 0 bases and the J gene lost 4 bases, with 21 bases spanning the gap. CDR3 bases: TGTGCCACCAGTGATTTGCAAGTGAAAGGGGGGGCACGGAATCAGCCCCAGCATTTT. Protein product: CATSDLQVKGGARNQPQHF.

The chain recombines TRBV3-1 (or the pseudogene TRBV3-2) with TRBJ1-5; 9 bases match TRBD1. Losses at the gene ends were 4 bases for V and 5 bases for J; bases not matched to a gene: 3. Germline V gene lookup returns CDR1 LGHDT and CDR2 YNNKEL (reference sequence). The CDR3 has 14 residues. The CDR3 protein is CASSPGTGYQPQHF. In nucleotides, the CDR3 is TGTGCCAGCAGCCCCGGGACAGGGTATCAGCCCCAGCATTTT.

The chain has TRBV7-2 and TRBJ2-2, with no clear D. The germline V gene has CDR1 SGHTA and CDR2 FQGNSA. V lost 3 bases to trimming and J lost 6 bases, with 2 bases between them. This CDR3 spans 11 amino acids. This CDR3 reads CASSFAGELFF. The CDR3 DNA reads TGTGCCAGCAGCTTCGCCGGGGAGCTGTTTTTT.

The chain joins TRBV4-3 to TRBJ2-3; 9 bases are a match to TRBD2. V trimming: 1 base; J trimming: 6 bases; junction bases outside the gene matches: 5. CDR1 LGHNA and CDR2 YSLEER come from the germline V gene. The length of the CDR3 is 15 residues. This CDR3 is CASSQGSGLADTQYF. In DNA, the CDR3 is TGCGCCAGCAGCCAAGGGTCAGGACTAGCGGATACGCAGTATTTT.

The rearrangement links TRBV24-1 to TRBJ2-4, with D tentatively TRBD2 (6 bases). CDR1 is KGHDR and CDR2 is SFDVKD in the germline V gene. The CDR3 is 14 amino acids. The V gene lost 5 bases and the J gene lost 2 bases, with 9 bases spanning the gap. For the CDR3, the DNA is TGTGCCACCAGTGCCGGGGGACCCAAAAACATTCAGTACTTC. Protein: CATSAGGPKNIQYF.

The chain links TRBV28 to TRBJ2-1; 13 bases map to TRBD2. The CDR3 is 15 amino acids. V shed 4 bases and J 9 bases; nucleotides not matched to a gene: 6. From germline, CDR1 is MDHEN and CDR2 SYDVKM. CDR3 in DNA: TGTGCCAGCAGTTGGGGGACTAGCGGGATGGGTGAGCAGTTCTTC. Its protein product is CASSWGTSGMGEQFF.

The gene calls are TRBV12-5 and TRBJ1-1; a possible D gene is TRBD1 (6 bases). Trimming stripped 1 base from V and 4 bases from J, with 25 bases between. The CDR3 extends over 19 amino acids. Germline V gives CDR1 LGHNT, CDR2 FRNRAP. The CDR3 coding sequence is TGTGCTAGTGGTTTGGCACGACAGGCACGATCCTCCATGTGCACTGAAGCTTTCTTT. This codes for CASGLARQARSSMCTEAFF.